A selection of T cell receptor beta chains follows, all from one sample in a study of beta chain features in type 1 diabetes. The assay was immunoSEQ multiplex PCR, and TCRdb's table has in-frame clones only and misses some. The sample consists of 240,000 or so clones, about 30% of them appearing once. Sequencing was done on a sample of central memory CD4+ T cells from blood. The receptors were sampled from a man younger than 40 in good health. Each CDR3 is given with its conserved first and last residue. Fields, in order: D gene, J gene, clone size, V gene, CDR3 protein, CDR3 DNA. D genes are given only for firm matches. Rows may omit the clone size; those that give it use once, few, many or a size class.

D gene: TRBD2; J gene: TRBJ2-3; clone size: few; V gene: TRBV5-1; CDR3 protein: CASSNPGLAGADADTQYF; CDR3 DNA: TGCGCCAGCAGCAACCCGGGACTAGCGGGGGCTGACGCAGATACGCAGTATTTT
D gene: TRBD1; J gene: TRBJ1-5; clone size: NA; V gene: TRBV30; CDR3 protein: CAWSGNRGGNQPQHF; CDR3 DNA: TGTGCCTGGAGTGGAAACAGGGGGGGCAATCAGCCCCAGCATTTT
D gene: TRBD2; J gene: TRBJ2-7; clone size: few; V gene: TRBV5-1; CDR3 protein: CASSLGASGPYEQYF; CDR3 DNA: TGCGCCAGCAGCTTGGGGGCTAGCGGACCCTACGAGCAGTACTTC
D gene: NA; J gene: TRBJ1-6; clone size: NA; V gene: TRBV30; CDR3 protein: CAWRGPGRNAPLHF; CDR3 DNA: TGTGCCTGGAGGGGCCCGGGCCGTAACGCACCCCTCCACTTT
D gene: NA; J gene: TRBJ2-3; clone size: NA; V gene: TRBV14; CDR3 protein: CASSQIDRPYTDTQYF; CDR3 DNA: TGTGCCAGCAGCCAAATCGACAGGCCGTACACAGATACGCAGTATTTT
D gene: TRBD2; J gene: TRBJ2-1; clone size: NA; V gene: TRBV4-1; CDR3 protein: CASSQERTSGRGEQFF; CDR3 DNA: TGCGCCAGCAGCCAAGAGCGAACTAGCGGGAGGGGTGAGCAGTTCTTC
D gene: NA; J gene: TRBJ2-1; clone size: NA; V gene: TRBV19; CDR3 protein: CASSGRTPSSYNEQFF; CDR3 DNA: TGTGCCAGTAGTGGACGGACACCCAGCTCCTACAATGAGCAGTTCTTC
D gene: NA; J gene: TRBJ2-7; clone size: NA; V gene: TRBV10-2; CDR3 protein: CASSPDRPYEQYF; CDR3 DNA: TGCGCCAGCAGTCCGGACAGACCGTACGAGCAGTACTTC
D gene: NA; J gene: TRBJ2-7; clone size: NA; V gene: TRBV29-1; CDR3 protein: CSVSRGDSAYEQYF; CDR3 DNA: TGCAGCGTTAGCAGGGGGGACAGTGCCTACGAGCAGTACTTC
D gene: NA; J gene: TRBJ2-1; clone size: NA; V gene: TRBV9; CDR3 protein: CASSVRPAQAGWYNEQFF; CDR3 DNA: TGTGCCAGCAGCGTTCGCCCCGCCCAAGCGGGCTGGTACAATGAGCAGTTCTTC
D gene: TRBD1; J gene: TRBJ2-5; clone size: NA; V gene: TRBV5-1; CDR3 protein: CASSTGGGETQYF; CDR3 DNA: TGCGCCAGCAGTACAGGGGGCGGAGAGACCCAGTACTTC
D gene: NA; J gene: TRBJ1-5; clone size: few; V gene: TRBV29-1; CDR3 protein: CSVAGNSNQPQHF; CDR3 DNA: TGCAGCGTTGCAGGGAATAGCAATCAGCCCCAGCATTTT
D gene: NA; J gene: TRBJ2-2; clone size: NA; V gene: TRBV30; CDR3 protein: CAWSAVRPGELFF; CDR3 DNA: TGTGCCTGGAGTGCTGTCAGGCCCGGGGAGCTGTTTTTT
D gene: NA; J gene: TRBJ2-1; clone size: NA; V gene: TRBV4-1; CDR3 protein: CASSQDGKTYNEQFF; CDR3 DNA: TGCGCCAGCAGCCAAGATGGAAAGACTTACAATGAGCAGTTCTTC
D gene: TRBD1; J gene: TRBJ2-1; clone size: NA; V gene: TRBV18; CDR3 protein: CASSPSDRPEQFF; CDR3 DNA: TGTGCCAGCTCGCCATCGGACAGGCCCGAGCAGTTCTTC
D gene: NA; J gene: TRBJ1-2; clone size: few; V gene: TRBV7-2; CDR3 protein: CASSLVTADGYGYTF; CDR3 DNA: TGTGCCAGCAGCTTAGTTACGGCAGACGGCTATGGCTACACCTTC
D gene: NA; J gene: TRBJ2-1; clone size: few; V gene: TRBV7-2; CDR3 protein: CASSLHADNEQFF; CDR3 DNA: TGTGCCAGCAGCTTACACGCGGACAATGAGCAGTTCTTC
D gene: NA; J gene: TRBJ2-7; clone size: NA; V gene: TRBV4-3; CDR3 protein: CASSQDKGTSTYEQYF; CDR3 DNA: TGCGCCAGCAGCCAAGACAAGGGGACAAGCACCTACGAGCAGTACTTC
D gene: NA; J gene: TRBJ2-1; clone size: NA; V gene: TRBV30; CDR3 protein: CACGQYNEQFF; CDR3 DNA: TGTGCCTGCGGACAGTACAATGAGCAGTTCTTC
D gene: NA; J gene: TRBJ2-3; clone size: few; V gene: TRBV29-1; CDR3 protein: CSVERGSTTDTQYF; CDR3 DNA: TGCAGCGTTGAGCGTGGCAGTACCACAGATACGCAGTATTTT
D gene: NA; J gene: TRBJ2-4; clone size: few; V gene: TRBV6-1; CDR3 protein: CASSESVTINIQYF; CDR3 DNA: TGTGCCAGCAGTGAATCCGTGACTATCAACATTCAGTACTTC
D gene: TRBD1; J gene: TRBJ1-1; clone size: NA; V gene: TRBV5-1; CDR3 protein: CATKQATGITEAFF; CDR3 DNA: TGCGCCACCAAACAGGCGACAGGGATCACTGAAGCTTTCTTT
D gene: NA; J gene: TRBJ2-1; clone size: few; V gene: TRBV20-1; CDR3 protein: CSATMYNEQFF; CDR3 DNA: TGCAGTGCGACTATGTACAATGAGCAGTTCTTC
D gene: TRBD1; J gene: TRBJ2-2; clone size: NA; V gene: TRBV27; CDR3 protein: CASSPGQGFGGELFF; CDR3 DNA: TGTGCCAGCAGTCCGGGACAGGGGTTCGGCGGGGAGCTGTTTTTT
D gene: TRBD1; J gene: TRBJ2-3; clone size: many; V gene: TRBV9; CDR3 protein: CASSALPGQGSDTQYF; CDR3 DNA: TGTGCCAGCAGCGCCCTCCCGGGACAGGGTTCAGATACGCAGTATTTT
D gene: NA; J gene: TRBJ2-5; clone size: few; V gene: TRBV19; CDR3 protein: CASSFGSAIQETQYF; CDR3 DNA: TGTGCCAGTAGTTTCGGGTCGGCTATTCAAGAGACCCAGTACTTC
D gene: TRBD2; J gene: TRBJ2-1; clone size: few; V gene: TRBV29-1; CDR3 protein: CSIREGPAYNEQFF; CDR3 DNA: TGCAGCATTCGGGAGGGGCCAGCCTACAATGAGCAGTTCTTC
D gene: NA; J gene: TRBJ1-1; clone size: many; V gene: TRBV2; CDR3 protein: CATQGNTEAFF; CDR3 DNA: TGTGCCACACAGGGGAACACTGAAGCTTTCTTT
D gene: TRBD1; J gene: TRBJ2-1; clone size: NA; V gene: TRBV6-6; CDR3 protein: CASSRGTGVGHNEQFF; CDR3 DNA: TGTGCCAGCAGTCGCGGCACAGGGGTGGGTCACAATGAGCAGTTCTTC
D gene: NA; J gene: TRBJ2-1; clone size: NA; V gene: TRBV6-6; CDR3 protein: CASSLIHYEQFF; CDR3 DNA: TGTGCCAGCAGTTTGATTCACTATGAGCAGTTCTTC
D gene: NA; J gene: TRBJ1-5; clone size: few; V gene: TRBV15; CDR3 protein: CATSSGRLNQPQHF; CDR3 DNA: TGTGCCACCTCAAGCGGGCGGCTCAATCAGCCCCAGCATTTT
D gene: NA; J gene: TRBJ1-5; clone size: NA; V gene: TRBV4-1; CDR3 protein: CASSQGGTPPRNQPQHF; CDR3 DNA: TGCGCCAGCAGCCAAGGAGGGACACCTCCCCGCAATCAGCCCCAGCATTTT
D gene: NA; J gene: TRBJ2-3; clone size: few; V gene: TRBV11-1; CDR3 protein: CASSLIRKGSDTQYF; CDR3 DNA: TGTGCCAGCAGCTTAATCAGGAAGGGTTCAGATACGCAGTATTTT
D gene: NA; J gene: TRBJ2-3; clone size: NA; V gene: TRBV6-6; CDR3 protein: CASSYSKGSSTDTQYF; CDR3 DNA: TGTGCCAGCAGTTACTCCAAGGGAAGTAGTACAGATACGCAGTATTTT
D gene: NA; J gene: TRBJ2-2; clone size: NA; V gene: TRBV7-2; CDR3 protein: CASSSGPWGNTGELFF; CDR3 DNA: TGTGCCAGCAGCTCGGGACCCTGGGGGAACACCGGGGAGCTGTTTTTT
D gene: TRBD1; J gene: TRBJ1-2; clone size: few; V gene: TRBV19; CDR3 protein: CASSRGQGNGYTF; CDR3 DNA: TGTGCCAGTAGTAGGGGACAGGGTAACGGCTACACCTTC
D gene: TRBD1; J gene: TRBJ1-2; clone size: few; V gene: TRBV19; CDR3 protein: CASSSRDRGGYTF; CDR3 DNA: TGTGCCAGTAGTAGCCGGGACAGGGGCGGCTACACCTTC
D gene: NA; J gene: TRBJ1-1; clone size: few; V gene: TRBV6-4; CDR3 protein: CASRGAPNTEAFF; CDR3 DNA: TGTGCCAGCCGGGGAGCCCCGAACACTGAAGCTTTCTTT
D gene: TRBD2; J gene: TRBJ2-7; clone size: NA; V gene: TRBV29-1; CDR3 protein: CSGRTSGEQYF; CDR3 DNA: TGCAGCGGCCGGACTAGCGGAGAGCAGTACTTC
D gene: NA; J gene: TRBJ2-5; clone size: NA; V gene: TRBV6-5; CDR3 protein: CASRRQSTTETQYF; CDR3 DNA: TGTGCCAGCAGACGACAGAGTACCACAGAGACCCAGTACTTC
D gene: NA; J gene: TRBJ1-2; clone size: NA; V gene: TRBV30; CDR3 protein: CAWSPGSGVGYTF; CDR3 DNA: TGTGCCTGGAGCCCCGGGTCAGGGGTCGGCTACACCTTC
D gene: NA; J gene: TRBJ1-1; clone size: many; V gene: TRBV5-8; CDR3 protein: CASSLMTEAFF; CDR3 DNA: TGTGCCAGCAGCTTAATGACTGAAGCTTTCTTT
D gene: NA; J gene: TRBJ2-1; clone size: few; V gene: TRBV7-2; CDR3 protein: CASSSGSGTSYNEQFF; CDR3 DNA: TGTGCCAGCAGCTCCGGTAGCGGAACCTCCTACAATGAGCAGTTCTTC
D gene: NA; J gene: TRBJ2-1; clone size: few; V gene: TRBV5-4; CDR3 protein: CASSLDGSSYNEQFF; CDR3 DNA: TGTGCCAGCAGCTTGGATGGATCGTCCTACAATGAGCAGTTCTTC
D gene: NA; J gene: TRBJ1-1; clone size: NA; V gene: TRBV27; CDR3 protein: CASSPRGALTEAFF; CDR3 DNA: TGTGCCAGCAGCCCGCGAGGGGCGCTCACTGAAGCTTTCTTT
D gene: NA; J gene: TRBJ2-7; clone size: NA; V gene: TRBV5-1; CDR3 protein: CASRSRDLYEQYF; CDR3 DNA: TGCGCCAGCAGGTCCCGGGACCTCTACGAGCAGTACTTC
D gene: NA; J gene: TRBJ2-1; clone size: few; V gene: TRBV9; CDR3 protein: CASSVVGTSYNEQFF; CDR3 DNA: TGTGCCAGCAGCGTAGTAGGGACTTCCTACAATGAGCAGTTCTTC
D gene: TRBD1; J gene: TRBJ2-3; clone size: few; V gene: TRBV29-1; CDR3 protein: CSASGTGRTDTQYF; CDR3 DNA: TGCAGCGCATCCGGGACAGGGCGAACAGATACGCAGTATTTT
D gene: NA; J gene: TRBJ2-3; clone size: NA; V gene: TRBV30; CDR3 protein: CASVVGTDTQYF; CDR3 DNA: TGTGCCTCGGTCGTAGGGACAGATACGCAGTATTTT
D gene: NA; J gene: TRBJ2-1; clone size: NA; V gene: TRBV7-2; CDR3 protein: CASSSGTLGDEQFF; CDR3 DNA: TGTGCCAGCAGCTCCGGGACTCTGGGAGATGAGCAGTTCTTC
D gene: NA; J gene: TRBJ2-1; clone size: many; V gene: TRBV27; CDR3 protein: CASSFQGTYNEQFF; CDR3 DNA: TGTGCCAGCAGTTTTCAGGGGACATACAATGAGCAGTTCTTC
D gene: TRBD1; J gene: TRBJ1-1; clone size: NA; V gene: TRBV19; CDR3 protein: CAREQTGYSTEAFF; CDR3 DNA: TGTGCCAGAGAACAGACAGGGTACAGCACTGAAGCTTTCTTT
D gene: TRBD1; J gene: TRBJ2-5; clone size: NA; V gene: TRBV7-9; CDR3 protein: CASSLSMGTGVSRAETQYF; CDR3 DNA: TGTGCCAGCAGCTTATCCATGGGGACAGGGGTTTCTAGGGCAGAGACCCAGTACTTC
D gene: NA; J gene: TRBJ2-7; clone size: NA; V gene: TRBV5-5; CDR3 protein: CASSLASYEQYF; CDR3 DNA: TGTGCCAGCAGCTTGGCCAGCTACGAGCAGTACTTC
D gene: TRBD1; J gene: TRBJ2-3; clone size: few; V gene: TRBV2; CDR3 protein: CASSRQTGSTDTQYF; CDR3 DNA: TGTGCCAGCAGCCGTCAGACAGGGAGCACAGATACGCAGTATTTT
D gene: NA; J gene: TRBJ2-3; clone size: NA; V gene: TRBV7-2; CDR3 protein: CASQATDTQYF; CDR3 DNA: TGTGCCAGCCAGGCTACAGATACGCAGTATTTT